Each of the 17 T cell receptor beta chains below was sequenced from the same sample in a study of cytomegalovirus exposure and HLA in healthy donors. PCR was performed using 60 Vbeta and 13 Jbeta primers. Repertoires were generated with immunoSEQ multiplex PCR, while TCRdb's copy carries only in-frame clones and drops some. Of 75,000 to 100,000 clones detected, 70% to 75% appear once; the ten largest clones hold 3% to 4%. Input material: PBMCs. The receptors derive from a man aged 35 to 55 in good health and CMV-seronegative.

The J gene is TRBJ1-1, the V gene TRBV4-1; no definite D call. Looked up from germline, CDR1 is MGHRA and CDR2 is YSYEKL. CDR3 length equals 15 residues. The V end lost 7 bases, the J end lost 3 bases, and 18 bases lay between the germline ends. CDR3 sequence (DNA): TGCGCCAGCACCCCGAGGAGGACCAGTGACACTGAAGCTTTCTTT. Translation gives CASTPRRTSDTEAFF.

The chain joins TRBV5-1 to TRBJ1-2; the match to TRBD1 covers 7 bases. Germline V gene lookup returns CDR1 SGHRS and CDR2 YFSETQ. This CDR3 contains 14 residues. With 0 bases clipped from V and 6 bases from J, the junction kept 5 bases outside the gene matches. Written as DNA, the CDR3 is TGCGCCAGCAGCTTGGCACAGGGGAGCCATGGCTACACCTTC. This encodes CASSLAQGSHGYTF.

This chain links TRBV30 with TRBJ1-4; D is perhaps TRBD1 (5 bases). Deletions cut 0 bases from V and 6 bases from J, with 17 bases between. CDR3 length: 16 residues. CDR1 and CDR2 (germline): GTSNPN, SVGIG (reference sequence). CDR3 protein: CAWSVFLGRADEKLFF. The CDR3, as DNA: TGTGCCTGGAGTGTCTTCCTTGGCAGGGCGGATGAAAAACTGTTTTTT.

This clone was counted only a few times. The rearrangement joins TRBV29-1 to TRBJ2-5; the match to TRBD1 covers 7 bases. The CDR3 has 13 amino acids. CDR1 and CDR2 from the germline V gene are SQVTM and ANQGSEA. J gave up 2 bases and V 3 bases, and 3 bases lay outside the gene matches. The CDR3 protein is CSVEGQIQETQYF. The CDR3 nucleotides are TGCAGCGTTGAGGGACAGATACAAGAGACCCAGTACTTC.

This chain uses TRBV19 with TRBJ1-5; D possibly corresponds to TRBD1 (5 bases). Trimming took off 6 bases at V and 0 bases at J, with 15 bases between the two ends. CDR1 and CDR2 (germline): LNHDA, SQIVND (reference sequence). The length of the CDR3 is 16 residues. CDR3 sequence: CASRLTDNYSNQPQHF. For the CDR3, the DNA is TGTGCCAGTAGGCTGACAGACAACTATAGCAATCAGCCCCAGCATTTT.

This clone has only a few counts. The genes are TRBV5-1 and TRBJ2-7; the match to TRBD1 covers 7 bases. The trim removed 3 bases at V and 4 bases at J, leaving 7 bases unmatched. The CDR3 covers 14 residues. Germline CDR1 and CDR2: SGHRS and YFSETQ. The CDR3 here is CASSSDSGGYEQYF. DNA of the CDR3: TGCGCCAGCAGCTCGGATTCAGGGGGTTACGAGCAGTACTTC. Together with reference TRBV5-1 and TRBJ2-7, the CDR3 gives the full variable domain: KAGVTQTPRYLIKTRGQQVTLSCSPISGHRSVSWYQQTPGQGLQFLFEYFSETQRNKGNFPGRFSGRQFSNSRSEMNVSTLELGDSALYLCASSSDSGGYEQYFGPGTRLTVT.

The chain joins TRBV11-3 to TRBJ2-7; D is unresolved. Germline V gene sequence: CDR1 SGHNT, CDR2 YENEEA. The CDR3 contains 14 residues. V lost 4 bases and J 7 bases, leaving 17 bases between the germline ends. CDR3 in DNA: TGTGCCAGCAGCTCCGAGACACCGTCGGTAGAGCAGTACTTC. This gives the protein CASSSETPSVEQYF.

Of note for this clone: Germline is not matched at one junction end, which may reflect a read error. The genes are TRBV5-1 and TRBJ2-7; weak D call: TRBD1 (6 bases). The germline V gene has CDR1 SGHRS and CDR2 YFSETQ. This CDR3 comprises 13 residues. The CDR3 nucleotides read TGCGCCAGCGCCCCCGGGGACAACTACGTGCAGTACTTC. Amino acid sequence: CASAPGDNYVQYF.

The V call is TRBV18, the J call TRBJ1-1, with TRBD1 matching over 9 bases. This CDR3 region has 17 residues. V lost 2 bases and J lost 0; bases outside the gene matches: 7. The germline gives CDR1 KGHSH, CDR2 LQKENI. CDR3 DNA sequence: TGTGCCAGCTCACCAATGGCGAGACAGGGGGTGAACACTGAAGCTTTCTTT. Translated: CASSPMARQGVNTEAFF.

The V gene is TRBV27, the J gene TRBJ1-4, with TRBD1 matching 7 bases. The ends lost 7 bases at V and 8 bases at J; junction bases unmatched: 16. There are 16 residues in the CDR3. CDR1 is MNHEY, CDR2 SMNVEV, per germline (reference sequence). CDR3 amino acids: CASNLDRERIREKLFF. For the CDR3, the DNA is TGTGCCAGCAACCTAGACAGGGAGAGGATAAGAGAAAAACTGTTTTTT.

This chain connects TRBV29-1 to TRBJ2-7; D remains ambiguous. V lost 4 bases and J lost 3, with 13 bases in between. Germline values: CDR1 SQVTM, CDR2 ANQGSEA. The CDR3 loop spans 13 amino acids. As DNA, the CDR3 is TGCAGCGTTGCGACATCCGGCCTCTACGAGCAGTACTTC. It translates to CSVATSGLYEQYF.

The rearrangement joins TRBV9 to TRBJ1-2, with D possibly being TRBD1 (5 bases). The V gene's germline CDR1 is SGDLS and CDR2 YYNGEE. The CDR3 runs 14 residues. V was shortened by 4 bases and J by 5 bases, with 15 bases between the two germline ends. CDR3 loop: CASSPYGGGYGYTF. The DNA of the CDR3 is TGTGCCAGCAGCCCCTACGGGGGAGGATATGGCTACACCTTC.

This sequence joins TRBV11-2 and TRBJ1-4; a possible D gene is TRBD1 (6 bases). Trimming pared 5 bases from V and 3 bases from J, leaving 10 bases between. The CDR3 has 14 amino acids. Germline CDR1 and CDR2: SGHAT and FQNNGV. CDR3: CASSPGAANEKLFF. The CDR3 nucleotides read TGTGCCAGCAGCCCAGGGGCCGCTAATGAAAAACTGTTTTTT.

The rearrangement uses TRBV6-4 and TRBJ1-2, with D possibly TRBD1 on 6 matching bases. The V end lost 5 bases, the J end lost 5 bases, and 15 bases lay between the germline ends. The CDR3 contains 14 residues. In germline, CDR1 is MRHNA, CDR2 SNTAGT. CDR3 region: CASSPETGRYGYTF. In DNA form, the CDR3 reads TGTGCCAGCAGTCCTGAGACAGGCCGGTATGGCTACACCTTC.

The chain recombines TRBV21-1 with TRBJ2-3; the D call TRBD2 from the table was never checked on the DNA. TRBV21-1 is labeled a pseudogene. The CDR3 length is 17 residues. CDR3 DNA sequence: TGTGCCAGCAGCAAAGGCTTGTGTAGCACTAGCACAGATACGCAGTATTTT. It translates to CASSKGLCSTSTDTQYF.

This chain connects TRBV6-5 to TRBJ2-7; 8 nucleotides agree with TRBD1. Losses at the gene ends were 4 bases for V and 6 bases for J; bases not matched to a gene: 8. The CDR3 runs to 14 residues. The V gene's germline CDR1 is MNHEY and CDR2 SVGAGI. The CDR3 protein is CASSSQRTGFEQYF. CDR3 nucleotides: TGTGCCAGCAGTTCCCAAAGGACAGGGTTCGAGCAGTACTTC.

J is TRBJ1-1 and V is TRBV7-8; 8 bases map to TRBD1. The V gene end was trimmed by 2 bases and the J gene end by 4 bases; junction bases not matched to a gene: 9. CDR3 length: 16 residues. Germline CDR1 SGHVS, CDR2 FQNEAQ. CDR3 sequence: CASSLRDRRRSTEAFF. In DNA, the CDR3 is TGTGCCAGCAGCTTACGGGACAGGAGGAGGTCCACTGAAGCTTTCTTT.